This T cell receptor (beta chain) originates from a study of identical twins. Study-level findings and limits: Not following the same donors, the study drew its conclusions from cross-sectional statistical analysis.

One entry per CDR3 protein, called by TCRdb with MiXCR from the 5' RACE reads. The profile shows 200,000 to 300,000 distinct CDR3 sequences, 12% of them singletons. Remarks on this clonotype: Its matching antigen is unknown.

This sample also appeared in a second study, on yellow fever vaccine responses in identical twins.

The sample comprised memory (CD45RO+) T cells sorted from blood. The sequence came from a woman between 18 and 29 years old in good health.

The CDR3 loop is CASSPPRQGWNTGELFF. Written as DNA, the CDR3 is TGTGCCAGCAGTCCACCTAGACAGGGATGGAACACCGGGGAGCTGTTTTTT. This chain uses TRBV28 with TRBJ2-2; 7 positions agree with TRBD1. With V trimmed by 5 bases and J by 1 base, 10 bases remained unmatched. CDR3 length: 17 amino acids. From germline, CDR1 is MDHEN and CDR2 SYDVKM. The full variable domain, in which reference TRBV28 and TRBJ2-2 provide the parts outside the CDR3, is DVKVTQSSRYLVKRTGEKVFLECVQDMDHENMFWYRQDPGLGLRLIYFSYDVKMKEKGDIPEGYSVSREKKERFSLILESASTNQTSMYLCASSPPRQGWNTGELFFGEGSRLTVL.